The 30 T cell receptor beta chains reported below all come from one sample, sequenced in a study of graft-versus-host responses after intestinal transplantation (dated by TCRdb to the early 2020s). Taken with the paper, the label for time point translates to: cells obtained before transplantation from donor or recipient. Library method: the immunoSEQ multiplex PCR assay. This immuneACCESS table, as held by TCRdb, lists in-frame sequences with V and J called but not all clones. Of the missing ones, under half trace to an unresolved V gene in checked studies; the others have no known cause. This sample lists 35,000 to 50,000 clones; 90% to 95% were detected once. The ten biggest clones cover less than 0.25% of the sample. Their target antigens are unknown. The starting material was unstimulated CD8+ T cells sorted from spleen or lymph node cells, obtained before transplant. Every receptor here comes from a human donor who was the organ donor for an intestinal transplant.

Note on this clone: Mismatch with germline at one junction end may stem from a read error. The rearrangement joins TRBV30 to TRBJ1-4; a possible D gene is TRBD1 (5 bases). Looked up from germline, CDR1 is GTSNPN and CDR2 is SVGIG (reference sequence). The CDR3 contains 16 residues. CDR3 amino acids: CAWSEGSAGGNEKLFF. For the CDR3, the DNA is TGTGCCTGGAGTGAGGGTAGTGCCGGGGGTAATGAAAAGCTGTTTTTT.

The chain employs TRBV7-2 and TRBJ2-1; possibly TRBD2 for D (6 bases). This CDR3 spans 13 amino acids. Per the germline V gene, CDR1 is SGHTA and CDR2 is FQGNSA. Between the trimmed V and J ends, which lost 7 bases and 7 bases, there was a span of 14 bases. This chain's CDR3 is CASTPIGGNEQFF. CDR3 DNA sequence: TGTGCCAGCACCCCCATTGGGGGGAATGAGCAGTTCTTC.

The chain employs TRBV6-5 and TRBJ2-7; 10 bases line up with TRBD2. V was pared by 2 bases and J by 6 bases, with 7 bases of the junction left unmatched. The CDR3 sequence is 15 residues long. Germline V gene sequence: CDR1 MNHEY, CDR2 SVGAGI. CDR3 nucleotides: TGTGCCAGCAGTTACGGTGGGCTAGCGGGGGTCGAGCAGTACTTC. Its protein is CASSYGGLAGVEQYF.

A few counts support this clone. The chain links TRBV7-9 to TRBJ1-4; D unresolved. With 1 base removed from V and 8 bases from J, the gap between germline ends came to 14 bases. CDR3 length: 15 residues. CDR1 is SEHNR and CDR2 is FQNEAQ in the germline V gene (reference sequence). CDR3 coding DNA: TGTGCCAGCAGCTTAGTTTCTCCACTTGTGGAAAAACTGTTTTTT. It yields the protein CASSLVSPLVEKLFF.

The chain employs TRBV15 and TRBJ2-7; 9 bases are shared with TRBD1. With 3 bases clipped from V and 0 bases from J, the junction kept 6 bases outside the gene matches. The CDR3 is 16 residues long. The V gene's germline CDR1 is LNHNV and CDR2 YYDKDF (reference sequence). CDR3 protein: CATSSKRTGASYEQYF. The CDR3 coding sequence is TGTGCCACCAGCAGCAAAAGGACAGGGGCCTCCTACGAGCAGTACTTC.

The chain couples TRBV5-1 to TRBJ2-1, with 7 bases identical to TRBD2. Germline V CDR1 and CDR2: SGHRS, YFSETQ. The V segment lost 6 bases and the J segment 2 bases; nucleotides outside the gene matches: 2. There are 13 residues in the CDR3. The CDR3 spells CASTGRTYNEQFF. CDR3 DNA: TGCGCCAGCACCGGGAGGACCTACAATGAGCAGTTCTTC.

A remark on this clone: This same CDR3 is encoded by further DNA sequences in the sample. The V gene is TRBV27, the J gene TRBJ2-7; perhaps D is TRBD1 or TRBD2 (5 bases each). V was clipped by 3 bases and J by 0 bases, with 6 bases between them. The CDR3 has 13 amino acids. Per the germline V gene, CDR1 is MNHEY and CDR2 is SMNVEV (reference sequence). The CDR3 nucleotides are TGTGCCAGCAGTTTTGGGGGCTCCTACGAGCAGTACTTC. Amino acids: CASSFGGSYEQYF.

The chain employs TRBV6-5 and TRBJ2-5; the D is unclear. Germline CDR1 and CDR2: MNHEY and SVGAGI. V was trimmed by 4 bases and J by 5 bases, leaving 11 bases between them. CDR3 length equals 13 residues. CDR3 sequence (DNA): TGTGCCAGCAGTTGGACCAGTAGGGAGACCCAGTACTTC. Its translation is CASSWTSRETQYF.

V gene TRBV19 combines with J gene TRBJ1-5; 7 bases are shared with TRBD1. V trimming: 4 bases; J trimming: 2 bases; junction bases outside the gene matches: 2. Per the germline V gene, CDR1 is LNHDA and CDR2 is SQIVND (reference sequence). The CDR3 sequence is 14 residues long. CDR3 nucleotides: TGTGCCAGTAGTAACACAGGGGGCAATCAGCCCCAGCATTTT. It is translated as CASSNTGGNQPQHF.

This sequence joins TRBV4-1 and TRBJ2-3, with TRBD2 identical over 9 bases. V was clipped by 3 bases and J by 4 bases; unmatched bases: 14. This CDR3 region has 18 residues. Germline CDR1 and CDR2: MGHRA and YSYEKL. CDR3 in amino acids: CASSHLARAGGLADTQYF. In nucleotides, the CDR3 is TGCGCCAGCAGCCACCTCGCGCGAGCGGGGGGTTTGGCAGATACGCAGTATTTT.

The genes are TRBV4-3 and TRBJ2-5; TRBD2 aligns across 13 bases. Germline lookup yields CDR1 LGHNA and CDR2 YSLEER. There are 21 residues in the CDR3. Trimming at V came to 0 bases and at J to 3 bases, leaving 16 bases not matched to a gene. Here the CDR3 DNA reads TGCGCCAGCAGCCAAGATCATCTACTAGCGGGGGGGGTACAGCGAGAAGAGACCCAGTACTTC. This gives the protein CASSQDHLLAGGVQREETQYF.

The V call is TRBV6-5, the J call TRBJ2-1, with 12 bases aligning to TRBD1. Germline V gives CDR1 MNHEY, CDR2 SVGAGI. V was clipped by 0 bases and J by 6 bases; unmatched bases: 3. The CDR3 contains 16 residues. This CDR3 is CASSYSGQGAINEQFF. The CDR3 nucleotides read TGTGCCAGCAGTTACTCGGGACAGGGGGCTATCAATGAGCAGTTCTTC.

In its sample, this clone was seen a few times. Other DNA sequences of this sample code for an identical CDR3. The rearrangement uses TRBV5-4 and TRBJ2-3; 10 bases fit TRBD2. V shed 4 bases and J 6 bases; nucleotides not matched to a gene: 14. Germline-derived CDR1 and CDR2 are SGHNT and YYREEE (reference sequence). CDR3 length: 17 residues. CDR3 DNA: TGTGCCAGCAGCCTGGAGGTAGCGGGGGGACTCACGGATACGCAGTATTTT. Translating gives CASSLEVAGGLTDTQYF. The variable domain in full, completed from reference TRBV5-4 and TRBJ2-3, reads ETGVTQSPTHLIKTRGQQVTLRCSSQSGHNTVSWYQQALGQGPQFIFQYYREEENGRGNFPPRFSGLQFPNYSSELNVNALELDDSALYLCASSLEVAGGLTDTQYFGPGTRLTVL.

The V and J genes are TRBV30 and TRBJ2-7; no firm D call. The CDR3 length is 11 residues. V gave up 5 bases and J gave up 3 bases, with 8 bases separating them. Looked up from germline, CDR1 is GTSNPN and CDR2 is SVGIG (reference sequence). The CDR3 DNA sequence: TGTGCCTGGCGGGTTCTCTACGAGCAGTACTTC. This translates into CAWRVLYEQYF.

The chain carries TRBV30 and TRBJ2-7; 8 nucleotides line up with TRBD1. Trimming cost V 2 bases and J 0 bases; bases outside gene matches: 3. The CDR3 is 14 residues long. Germline values: CDR1 GTSNPN, CDR2 SVGIG (reference sequence). The CDR3, as DNA: TGTGCCTGGAGTTCTGGGACAGGCTCCTACGAGCAGTACTTC. This sequence encodes CAWSSGTGSYEQYF. The whole variable domain, remainder taken from reference TRBV30 and TRBJ2-7, is SQTIHQWPATLVQPVGSPLSLECTVEGTSNPNLYWYRQAAGRGLQLLFYSVGIGQISSEVPQNLSASRPQDRQFILSSKKLLLSDSGFYLCAWSSGTGSYEQYFGPGTRLTVT.

This sequence joins TRBV6-1 and TRBJ2-3; perhaps TRBD2 as D (5 bases). This CDR3 comprises 13 residues. The V end was cut by 8 bases, the J end by 2 bases, with 11 bases between. Germline lookup yields CDR1 MNHNS and CDR2 SASEGT. The CDR3 coding sequence is TGTGCCAGCGAGGGCTACGACACAGATACGCAGTATTTT. It translates to CASEGYDTDTQYF.

The rearrangement uses TRBV4-3 and TRBJ2-7; TRBD2 matches at 7 bases. J gave up 0 bases and V 1 base, and 3 bases lay outside the gene matches. The CDR3 is made up of 15 amino acids. Germline V CDR1 and CDR2: LGHNA, YSLEER. CDR3 DNA: TGCGCCAGCAGCCAAGGGGCTAGCGGCTCCTACGAGCAGTACTTC. This gives the protein CASSQGASGSYEQYF.

This chain uses TRBV7-9 with TRBJ1-2, with D uncertain. The CDR3 contains 12 residues. CDR1 SEHNR and CDR2 FQNEAQ come from the germline V gene (reference sequence). V shed 3 bases and J shed 6 bases, with 8 bases lying between them. The CDR3 reads CASSFFGDGYTF. The CDR3 DNA reads as TGTGCCAGCAGCTTCTTTGGGGATGGCTACACCTTC. Looking up the rest from reference TRBV7-9 and TRBJ1-2 gives the full variable domain: DTGVSQNPRHKITKRGQNVTFRCDPISEHNRLYWYRQTLGQGPEFLTYFQNEAQLEKSRLLSDRFSAERPKGSFSTLEIQRTEQGDSAMYLCASSFFGDGYTFGSGTRLTVV.

V gene TRBV6-1 combines with J gene TRBJ1-1; D is possibly TRBD1 (5 bases). The V and J ends lost 4 bases and 11 bases respectively, with 20 bases between them. Germline lookup yields CDR1 MNHNS and CDR2 SASEGT. The CDR3 runs to 14 residues. In DNA form, the CDR3 reads TGTGCCAGCAGTGGCTTTAAGACAGCCCCGCCGGCTTTCTTT. It yields the protein CASSGFKTAPPAFF.

J is TRBJ2-3 and V is TRBV10-2; the match to TRBD2 covers 13 bases. The CDR3 extends over 18 amino acids. CDR1 and CDR2 (germline): WSHSY, SAAADI. J was trimmed by 6 bases and V by 0 bases; bases with no gene match: 9. The CDR3 sequence: CASSESRLAGGLPDTQYF. As DNA, the CDR3 is TGCGCCAGCAGTGAGTCGAGACTAGCGGGGGGCTTGCCGGATACGCAGTATTTT.

The chain recombines TRBV7-2 with TRBJ1-1; TRBD1 matches 8 bases. Trimming took 5 bases from V and 6 from J; bases not matched to a gene: 11. The germline V gene encodes CDR1 SGHTA and CDR2 FQGNSA. There are 15 residues in the CDR3. The CDR3 DNA follows: TGTGCCAGCAGCGGTATCGCAGGGGGCGCGGCTGAAGCTTTCTTT. Translation: CASSGIAGGAAEAFF.

This chain uses TRBV9 with TRBJ1-2; TRBD1 aligns across 8 bases. V lost 3 bases, J lost 5 bases, and 6 bases stayed unmatched. Germline V gene data show CDR1 as SGDLS and CDR2 as YYNGEE. The CDR3 is made up of 14 amino acids. The CDR3 reads CASSGGDRSYGYTF. CDR3 bases: TGTGCCAGCAGCGGAGGGGACAGGTCATATGGCTACACCTTC.

The chain links TRBV7-9 to TRBJ1-1; TRBD1 might be the D (6 bases). Trimming cost V 0 bases and J 2 bases, with 16 bases left between them. Germline V gene data show CDR1 as SEHNR and CDR2 as FQNEAQ (reference sequence). The CDR3 is 17 amino acids. CDR3 bases: TGTGCCAGCAGCTTAGCGTCGGGGGACATGGGAAACACTGAAGCTTTCTTT. Amino acids: CASSLASGDMGNTEAFF.

The chain joins TRBV6-1 to TRBJ1-5; perhaps TRBD1 as D (5 bases). Germline assignment: CDR1 MNHNS and CDR2 SASEGT. Trimming left V 3 bases short and J 6 bases short, with 15 bases between. CDR3 length: 15 amino acids. The CDR3 here is CASSEVGGGGQPQHF. CDR3 nucleotide sequence: TGTGCCAGCAGTGAGGTTGGGGGTGGGGGTCAGCCCCAGCATTTT.

The rearrangement uses TRBV2 and TRBJ1-5; 12 bases line up with TRBD1. The CDR3 covers 17 residues. Germline CDR1 and CDR2: SNHLY and FYNNEI. V dropped 5 bases and J dropped 6; count of bases not matched to a gene: 11. CDR3: CASSQGQGALHGQPQHF. CDR3 DNA: TGTGCCAGCAGTCAGGGACAGGGGGCCCTACACGGTCAGCCCCAGCATTTT.

The chain links TRBV4-3 to TRBJ1-2; tentatively, D is TRBD1 (6 bases). V was pared by 0 bases and J by 4 bases, with 12 bases between. The CDR3 totals 15 residues. Germline lookup yields CDR1 LGHNA and CDR2 YSLEER. CDR3 sequence: CASSQDLGGSYGYTF. The CDR3 nucleotides are TGCGCCAGCAGCCAAGATTTAGGGGGGAGCTATGGCTACACCTTC.

This clone was picked up one time. The gene calls are TRBV2 and TRBJ1-1; no clear D gene. Germline V gene data show CDR1 as SNHLY and CDR2 as FYNNEI. CDR3 length: 13 residues. Trimming removed 6 bases at V and 1 base at J, with 9 bases between. The CDR3 reads CASSLGSNTEAFF. The CDR3, as DNA: TGTGCCAGCAGCCTCGGGTCGAACACTGAAGCTTTCTTT.

The chain has TRBV6-1 and TRBJ1-5, with no clear D. V was clipped by 3 bases and J by 0 bases, with 18 bases between them. The CDR3 loop spans 18 amino acids. The V gene's germline CDR1 is MNHNS and CDR2 SASEGT. CDR3 amino acids: CASSEREGGIYSNQPQHF. In DNA, the CDR3 is TGTGCCAGCAGTGAGAGGGAGGGAGGGATCTATAGCAATCAGCCCCAGCATTTT.

V usage is TRBV19 and J usage is TRBJ2-1, with a possible D match to TRBD2 (7 bases). This CDR3 has 14 residues. Trimming took 6 bases from V and 4 from J, leaving 13 bases between them. CDR1 is LNHDA, CDR2 SQIVND, per germline (reference sequence). In DNA form, the CDR3 reads TGTGCCAGTAGACTAAGGGGGGGGTACAATGAGCAGTTCTTC. It specifies CASRLRGGYNEQFF.

The J gene is TRBJ2-3, the V gene TRBV15, with D uncertain. Germline lookup yields CDR1 LNHNV and CDR2 YYDKDF (reference sequence). The CDR3 extends over 11 amino acids. Trimming removed 8 bases at V and 5 bases at J, with 8 bases between. CDR3 bases: TGTGCCACCGGGGTCGGAGATACGCAGTATTTT. Residues: CATGVGDTQYF.